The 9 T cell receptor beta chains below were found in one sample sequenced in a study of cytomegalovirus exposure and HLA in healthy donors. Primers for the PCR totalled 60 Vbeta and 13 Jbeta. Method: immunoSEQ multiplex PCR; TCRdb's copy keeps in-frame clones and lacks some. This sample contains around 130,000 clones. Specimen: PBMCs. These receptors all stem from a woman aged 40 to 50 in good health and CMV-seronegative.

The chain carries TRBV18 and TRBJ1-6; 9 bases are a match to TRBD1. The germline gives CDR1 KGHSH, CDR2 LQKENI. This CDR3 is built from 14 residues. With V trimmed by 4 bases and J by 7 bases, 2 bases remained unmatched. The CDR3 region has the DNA TGTGCCAGCTCACTAGGACAGGGGAATTCACCCCTCCACTTT. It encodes CASSLGQGNSPLHF.

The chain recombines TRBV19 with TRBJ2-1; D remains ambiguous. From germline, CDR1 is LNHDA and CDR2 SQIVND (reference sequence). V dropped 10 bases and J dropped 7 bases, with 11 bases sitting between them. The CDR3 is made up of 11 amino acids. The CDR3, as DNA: TGTGCCACCCGTTCCCTTAATGAGCAGTTCTTC. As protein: CATRSLNEQFF. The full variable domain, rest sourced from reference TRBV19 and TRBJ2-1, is DGGITQSPKYLFRKEGQNVTLSCEQNLNHDAMYWYRQDPGQGLRLIYYSQIVNDFQKGDIAEGYSVSREKKESFPLTVTSAQKNPTAFYLCATRSLNEQFFGPGTRLTVL.

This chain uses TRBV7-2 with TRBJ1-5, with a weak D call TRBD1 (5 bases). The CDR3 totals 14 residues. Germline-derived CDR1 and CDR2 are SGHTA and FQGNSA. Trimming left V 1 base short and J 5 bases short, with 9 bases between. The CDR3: CASSLEVRDQPQHF. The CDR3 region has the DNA TGTGCCAGCAGCTTAGAGGTCAGGGATCAGCCCCAGCATTTT. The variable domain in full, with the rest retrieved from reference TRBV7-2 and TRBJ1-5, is GAGVSQSPSNKVTEKGKDVELRCDPISGHTALYWYRQSLGQGLEFLIYFQGNSAPDKSGLPSDRFSAERTGGSVSTLTIQRTQQEDSAVYLCASSLEVRDQPQHFGDGTRLSIL.

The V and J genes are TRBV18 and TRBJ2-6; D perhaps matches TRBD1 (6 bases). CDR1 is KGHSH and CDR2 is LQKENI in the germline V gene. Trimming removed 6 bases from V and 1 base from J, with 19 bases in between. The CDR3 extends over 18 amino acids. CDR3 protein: CASSTAAPGASGANVLTF. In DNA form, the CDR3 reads TGTGCCAGCTCCACGGCCGCGCCAGGGGCTTCTGGGGCCAACGTCCTGACTTTC.

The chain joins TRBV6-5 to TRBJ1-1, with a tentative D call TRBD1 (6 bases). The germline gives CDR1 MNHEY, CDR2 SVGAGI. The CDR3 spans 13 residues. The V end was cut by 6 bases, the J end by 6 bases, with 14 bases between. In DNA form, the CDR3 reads TGTGCCAGCAGCCACAGGGTGGGCGCTGAAGCTTTCTTT. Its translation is CASSHRVGAEAFF.

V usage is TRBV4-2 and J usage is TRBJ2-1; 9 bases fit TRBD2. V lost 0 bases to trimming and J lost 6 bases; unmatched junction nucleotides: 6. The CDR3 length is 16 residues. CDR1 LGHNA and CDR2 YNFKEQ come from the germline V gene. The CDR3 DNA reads TGTGCCAGCAGCCAAGATGCCCCTAGCGGGGTCAATGAGCAGTTCTTC. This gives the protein CASSQDAPSGVNEQFF.

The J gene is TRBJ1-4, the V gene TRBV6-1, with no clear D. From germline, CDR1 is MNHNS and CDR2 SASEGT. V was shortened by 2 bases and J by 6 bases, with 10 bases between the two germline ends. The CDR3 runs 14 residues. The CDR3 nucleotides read TGTGCCAGCAGTGAATCAACGAGAGATGAAAAACTGTTTTTT. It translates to CASSESTRDEKLFF.

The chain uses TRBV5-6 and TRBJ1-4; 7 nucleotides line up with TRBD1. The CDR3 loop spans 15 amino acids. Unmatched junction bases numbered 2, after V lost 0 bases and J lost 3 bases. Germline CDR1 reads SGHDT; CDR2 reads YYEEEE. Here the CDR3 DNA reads TGTGCCAGCAGCTTGGAGGGACAGTCTAATGAAAAACTGTTTTTT. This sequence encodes CASSLEGQSNEKLFF.

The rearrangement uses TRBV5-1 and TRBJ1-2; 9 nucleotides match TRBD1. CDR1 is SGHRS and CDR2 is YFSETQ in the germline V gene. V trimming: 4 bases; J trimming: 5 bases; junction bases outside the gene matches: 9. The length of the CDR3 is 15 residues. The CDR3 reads CASSNSDRGSYGYTF. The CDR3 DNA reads TGCGCCAGCAGCAACTCCGACAGGGGGAGTTATGGCTACACCTTC.